The rows below give T cell receptor beta chains drawn from one sample of a study of T cell responses to AZD1222 COVID-19 vaccine. The protocol was immunoSEQ multiplex PCR, while the TCRdb copy is restricted to in-frame clones and leaves out a portion. This table holds 100,000 to 150,000 clones, roughly 90% found once. The sequences come from peripheral blood, collected on day 0 of AZD1222 vaccination. The receptor set was obtained from an adult in good health. Both conserved end residues are part of each CDR3. D genes are given only for firm matches. A clone size is listed for some rows: how often the clone was seen (once, few, many), or a class if it is expanded.

>TRBV30|-|-|TRBJ2-5
TGTGCCGCAGAGCGACTGACAATACAAGAGACCCAGTACTTC
CAAERLTIQETQYF
>TRBV7-2|-|-|TRBJ1-2
TGTGCCAGCAGCCCCCCGGGTAGGGTCGATGGCTACACCTTC
CASSPPGRVDGYTF
>TRBV10-3|-|-|TRBJ2-3
TGTGCCATCAGTCACTCAAGGGGGGGGCCCACAGATACGCAGTATTTT
CAISHSRGGPTDTQYF
>TRBV7-9|-|TRBD1|TRBJ2-3
TGTGCCAGCAGCCAACCCCGGGACAGGGGCACAGATACGCAGTATTTT
CASSQPRDRGTDTQYF
>TRBV6-5|-|-|TRBJ2-7
TGTGCCAGCAGCCAAGGACTTATCTACGAGCAGTACTTC
CASSQGLIYEQYF
>TRBV6-5|-|-|TRBJ1-2
TGTGCCAGCAGTTCCAGGGACGGGTATGGCTACACCTTC
CASSSRDGYGYTF
>TRBV30|-|TRBD1|TRBJ1-4
TGTGCCTGGAGTGTATCAGGGGGTGAAAAACTGTTTTTT
CAWSVSGGEKLFF
>TRBV2|once|-|TRBJ2-7
TGTGCCAGCGGGTATATTCACGAGCAGTACTTC
CASGYIHEQYF
>TRBV4-3|-|-|TRBJ2-7
TGCGCCAGCAGCCAAGATCGGGCCTACGAGCAGTACTTC
CASSQDRAYEQYF
>TRBV10-3|-|-|TRBJ2-2
TGTGCCATCAGTCAGGATCCGAACACCGGGGAGCTGTTTTTT
CAISQDPNTGELFF
>TRBV5-1|-|-|TRBJ2-2
TGCGCCAGCAGCTTGGCTCCGCCGGCCGGGGAGCTGTTTTTT
CASSLAPPAGELFF
>TRBV19|once|TRBD2|TRBJ2-1
TGTGCCAGTAGTATCAGTGGGACTACCAAAACGGGACAGTTCTTC
CASSISGTTKTGQFF
>TRBV7-9|-|TRBD1|TRBJ1-4
TGTGCCAGCAGCTTAGGACAGGGAGGAACTAATGAAAAACTGTTTTTT
CASSLGQGGTNEKLFF
>TRBV6-5|-|TRBD1|TRBJ1-2
TGTGCCAGCAGCCTTAGAGACAGGGACGGCTACACCTTC
CASSLRDRDGYTF
>TRBV28|-|-|TRBJ2-7
TGTGCCAGCGTCGGGGGTGCGGCCTACGAGCAGTACTTC
CASVGGAAYEQYF
>TRBV2|-|-|TRBJ2-7
TGTGCCAGCAGTGAATATAAGTGGAGTAGCTCCTACGAGCAGTACTTC
CASSEYKWSSSYEQYF
>TRBV10-1|-|-|TRBJ1-1
TGCGCCAGCAGTGAGTCCCGGGGACTGATCGGCACTGAAGCTTTCTTT
CASSESRGLIGTEAFF
>TRBV6-5|-|TRBD2|TRBJ2-3
TGTGCCAGCAGTTACTCTAGCGGGATTGGAGATACGCAGTATTTT
CASSYSSGIGDTQYF
>TRBV5-6|-|-|TRBJ1-2
TGTGCCAGCAGCGCAGGACAGCCTTTAAACTATGGCTACACCTTC
CASSAGQPLNYGYTF
>TRBV5-8|-|-|TRBJ2-1
TGTGCCAGCAGATTCGGGGCTGGCTACAATGAGCAGTTCTTC
CASRFGAGYNEQFF
>TRBV5-1|once|TRBD2|TRBJ2-1
TGCGCCAGCAGCTACCTTCGGGGCGGGAGCTCCTACAATGAGCAGTTCTTC
CASSYLRGGSSYNEQFF
>TRBV7-9|few|-|TRBJ2-2
TGTGCCAGCAGCGGTCAGCCGAACACCGGGGAGCTGTTTTTT
CASSGQPNTGELFF
>TRBV6-5|-|TRBD1|TRBJ1-6
TGTGCCAGCAGTTACTCAACGGGACAGGCTACCTATCCCCTCCACTTT
CASSYSTGQATYPLHF
>TRBV6-2/TRBV6-3|-|TRBD1|TRBJ2-4
TGTGCCAGCAGCCCAGACAGGGCGAACATTCAGTACTTC
CASSPDRANIQYF
>TRBV2|-|TRBD1|TRBJ2-3
TGTGCCAGCAGTTCCGGGACAGGCAGCACAGATACGCAGTATTTT
CASSSGTGSTDTQYF
>TRBV19|-|-|TRBJ1-1
TGTGCCAGTAGTGCGGACACCCTAGTTGCTTTCTTT
CASSADTLVAFF
>TRBV19|-|TRBD2|TRBJ2-7
TGTGCCAGTAGTCGCCGGGGACTAGCGGGGAACTACGAGCAGTACTTC
CASSRRGLAGNYEQYF
>TRBV4-3|-|-|TRBJ2-6
TGCGCCAGCAGCCGAGAGACAGTCCCCTTTGGGGCCAACGTCCTGACTTTC
CASSRETVPFGANVLTF
>TRBV7-2|-|-|TRBJ2-2
TGTGCCAGCAGCCCCAGGGAGAGCGGGGAGCTGTTTTTT
CASSPRESGELFF